These 10 T cell receptor beta chains came from one sample sequenced in a study of blood T cell repertoires in COVID-19. Clones were sequenced by immunoSEQ multiplex PCR, and TCRdb holds only the in-frame ones, with some missing. The repertoire holds 45,000 or so clones, with 70% to 90% as singletons. Input material: peripheral blood. The receptor set was obtained from an older man with acute or convalescent COVID-19.

This clone was recorded a few times. J is TRBJ1-6 and V is TRBV19; a weak D match, TRBD1 (5 bases). The CDR3 totals 14 residues. Trimming cost V 2 bases and J 7 bases, with 9 bases left between them. CDR1 is LNHDA and CDR2 is SQIVND in the germline V gene (reference sequence). Here the CDR3 DNA reads TGTGCCAGTAGTATAAGGGGTGGAAATTCACCCCTCCACTTT. It yields the protein CASSIRGGNSPLHF.

The genes are TRBV20-1 and TRBJ1-1, with TRBD1 as a possible D gene (5 bases). Germline loops: CDR1 DFQATT, CDR2 SNEGSKA (reference sequence). The V and J ends lost 3 bases and 3 bases respectively, with 14 bases between them. The CDR3 consists of 14 residues. In DNA form, the CDR3 reads TGCAGTGCTAGTCTGGCAGGGCCAGACACTGAAGCTTTCTTT. Translation gives CSASLAGPDTEAFF.

The chain combines TRBV21-1 with TRBJ1-2; TRBD1, the table's D call, was not compared with the DNA. TRBV21-1 is designated a pseudogene. The CDR3 covers 13 residues. The CDR3 sequence: CATLGQGNYGYTF. CDR3 coding DNA: TGTGCCACCCTAGGACAGGGGAACTATGGCTACACCTTC.

The chain combines TRBV6-5 with TRBJ1-6; 7 nucleotides line up with TRBD1. Germline V gene sequence: CDR1 MNHEY, CDR2 SVGAGI. This CDR3 has 14 amino acids. Trimming cost V 7 bases and J 8 bases; bases outside gene matches: 8. The CDR3 loop is CASTQTGVDSPLHF. The CDR3 DNA reads as TGTGCCAGCACCCAAACAGGGGTTGATTCACCCCTCCACTTT.

This rearrangement joins TRBV7-6 to TRBJ1-3, with D hard to call. The V and J ends lost 1 base and 0 bases respectively, with 10 bases between them. CDR1 SGHVS and CDR2 FNYEAQ come from the germline V gene. There are 16 residues in the CDR3. The CDR3 sequence is CASSLGQALSGNTIYF. The CDR3 DNA is TGTGCCAGCAGCTTAGGGCAGGCGCTCTCTGGAAACACCATATATTTT.

In its sample, this clone was seen once. The genes are TRBV27 and TRBJ2-7; the D is unclear. Deletions cut 6 bases from V and 5 bases from J, with 14 bases between. Per the germline V gene, CDR1 is MNHEY and CDR2 is SMNVEV (reference sequence). There are 13 residues in the CDR3. CDR3 DNA sequence: TGTGCCAGCAGACCGCGTAGTTCCCACGAGCAGTACTTC. Its translation: CASRPRSSHEQYF.

This chain uses TRBV5-1 with TRBJ2-7, with a weak D call TRBD2 (6 bases). The CDR3 extends over 15 amino acids. V dropped 7 bases and J dropped 0 bases, with 17 bases sitting between them. The V gene's germline CDR1 is SGHRS and CDR2 YFSETQ. The CDR3 here is CASAGGSSSSYEQYF. The CDR3 DNA is TGCGCCAGCGCCGGGGGTAGCTCCAGCTCCTACGAGCAGTACTTC.

This clone showed up just once. The V and J genes are TRBV7-2 and TRBJ2-5; perhaps TRBD2 as D (6 bases). V was cut by 0 bases and J by 0 bases, with 11 bases left in between. The CDR3 length is 16 residues. Per the germline V gene, CDR1 is SGHTA and CDR2 is FQGNSA. CDR3 region: CASSLAGRRYQETQYF. In DNA form, the CDR3 reads TGTGCCAGCAGCTTAGCGGGGAGGAGGTACCAAGAGACCCAGTACTTC.

The J gene is TRBJ2-2, the V gene TRBV9; D possibly corresponds to TRBD1 (7 bases). This CDR3 has 14 amino acids. CDR1 and CDR2 from the germline V gene are SGDLS and YYNGEE. V was shortened by 3 bases and J by 3 bases, with 9 bases between the two germline ends. As DNA, the CDR3 is TGTGCCAGCAGCGCCAGGGGGGACACCGGGGAGCTGTTTTTT. It specifies CASSARGDTGELFF.

The chain has TRBV12-3 or TRBV12-4 and TRBJ2-3, with TRBD1 identical over 8 bases. Trimming removed 5 bases from V and 8 bases from J; junction bases left unmatched: 6. This CDR3 region has 13 residues. The CDR3 sequence: CASSTRGRGTQYF. The CDR3 DNA reads TGTGCCAGCAGTACCAGGGGGCGCGGTACGCAGTATTTT.